This entry describes one TCR beta chain. Its specificity is unknown. Looked up from germline, CDR1 is MNHNS and CDR2 is SASEGT. The V segment lost 6 bases and the J segment 4 bases; nucleotides outside the gene matches: 8. The CDR3 runs 14 residues. Criteria for exclusion of patients were uncontrolled infection, other autoimmune disease, pregnancy or lactation. Thyroid ultrasound, orbital computed tomography, clinical symptoms, and serum thyroxine and TRAb underpinned diagnoses. Authors of the study amplified TCR beta CDR3 regions from RNA transcripts. Using the HTBI primer set, a first-round RT-PCR was run on the TCR CDR3. TCRdb fed the multiplex PCR reads into MiXCR, producing one record per CDR3 protein. The table has 600,000 to 700,000 distinct CDR3 sequences, roughly 46% seen once. The entry originates in a study of T cells in Graves' hyperthyroidism and ophthalmopathy. Points from the study as a whole: Appearing also in blood were most of the thyroid clonotypes expanded above 0.001.

The rearrangement links TRBV6-1 to TRBJ1-2, with TRBD1 identical over 7 bases. The source material was peripheral blood or thyroid tissue (not recorded which). This receptor was obtained from an adult man with Graves' disease, either hyperthyroidism or ophthalmopathy (not recorded which). CDR3 sequence (DNA): TGTGCCAGCAGCCCCGGGACAGAGATCTATGGCTACACCTTC. Its protein product is CASSPGTEIYGYTF.